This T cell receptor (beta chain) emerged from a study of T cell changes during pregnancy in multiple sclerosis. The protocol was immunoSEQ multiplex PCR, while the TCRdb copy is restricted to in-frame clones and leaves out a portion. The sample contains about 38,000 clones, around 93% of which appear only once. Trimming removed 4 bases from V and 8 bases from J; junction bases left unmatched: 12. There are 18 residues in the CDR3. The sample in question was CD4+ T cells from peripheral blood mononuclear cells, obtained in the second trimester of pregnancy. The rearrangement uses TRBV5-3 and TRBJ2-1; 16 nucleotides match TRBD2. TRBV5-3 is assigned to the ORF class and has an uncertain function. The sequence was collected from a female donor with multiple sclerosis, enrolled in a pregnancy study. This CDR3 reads CARSAPPGTSGGADEQFF. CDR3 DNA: TGTGCCAGAAGCGCCCCTCCCGGGACTAGCGGGGGGGCCGATGAGCAGTTCTTC.